These T cell receptor beta chains were read from a single sample in a study of T cells in Graves' hyperthyroidism and ophthalmopathy. TCRdb used MiXCR to reprocess the multiplex PCR reads, holding one entry per CDR3 protein. The repertoire holds around 100,000 distinct CDR3 sequences, with 45% to 50% as singletons. Sample: blood. The receptors derive from a middle-aged man with Graves' hyperthyroidism. Both conserved end residues are part of each CDR3. The order of the fields is CDR3 protein, CDR3 DNA, V gene, D gene, clone size, J gene. D genes are given only for firm matches. Part of the rows lack a size; the others show once, few, many or a class for expanded clones.

cdr3_aa: CASRDRADNEQFF
cdr3_nt: TGCGCCAGCCGGGACAGGGCGGACAATGAGCAGTTCTTC
v_call: TRBV5-1
d_call: TRBD1
clone_size: many
j_call: TRBJ2-1

cdr3_aa: CASSFGVGGTYEQYF
cdr3_nt: TGCGCCAGCAGCTTTGGAGTGGGGGGGACCTACGAGCAGTACTTC
v_call: TRBV5-1
d_call: TRBD2
clone_size: many
j_call: TRBJ2-7

cdr3_aa: CASNPLGAGWNYTF
cdr3_nt: TGCGCCAGCAATCCCCTAGGGGCAGGGTGGAACTACACCTTC
v_call: TRBV5-1
d_call: .
clone_size: many
j_call: TRBJ1-2

cdr3_aa: CASSLEPSGGDLNEQFF
cdr3_nt: TGTGCCAGCAGCTTAGAGCCTAGCGGGGGGGATCTGAATGAGCAGTTCTTC
v_call: TRBV7-8
d_call: TRBD2
clone_size: .
j_call: TRBJ2-1

cdr3_aa: CASRWGTFSSYSGANVLTF
cdr3_nt: TGTGCCAGCAGATGGGGGACATTTAGCTCTTACTCCGGGGCCAACGTCCTGACTTTC
v_call: TRBV7-9
d_call: .
clone_size: many
j_call: TRBJ2-6

cdr3_aa: CAGSQSRTRSEKLFF
cdr3_nt: TGCGCCGGCAGCCAATCTCGAACTAGGAGTGAAAAACTGTTTTTT
v_call: TRBV4-3
d_call: .
clone_size: few
j_call: TRBJ1-4

cdr3_aa: CASSEGDRPSNQPQHF
cdr3_nt: TGTGCCAGCAGTGAAGGGGACAGGCCTTCCAATCAGCCCCAGCATTTT
v_call: TRBV25-1
d_call: TRBD1
clone_size: few
j_call: TRBJ1-5

cdr3_aa: CASSQGWGGDTEAFF
cdr3_nt: TGTGCCAGCAGCCAAGGGTGGGGGGGGGACACTGAAGCTTTCTTT
v_call: TRBV2
d_call: .
clone_size: .
j_call: TRBJ1-1

cdr3_aa: CASSFGANTGELFF
cdr3_nt: TGCGCCAGCAGCTTCGGGGCGAACACCGGGGAGCTGTTTTTT
v_call: TRBV5-1
d_call: .
clone_size: many
j_call: TRBJ2-2

cdr3_aa: CASSPDSRYEQYF
cdr3_nt: TGTGCCAGCAGCCCGGACTCGCGCTATGAGCAGTATTTT
v_call: TRBV7-8
d_call: .
clone_size: .
j_call: TRBJ2-3

cdr3_aa: CASGLAQGGPYNSPLHF
cdr3_nt: TGTGCCAGCGGTTTAGCGCAGGGAGGACCCTATAATTCACCCCTCCACTTT
v_call: TRBV7-2
d_call: .
clone_size: .
j_call: TRBJ1-6

cdr3_aa: CASRPGQNNSPLHF
cdr3_nt: TGTGCCAGCAGACCGGGACAGAATAATTCACCCCTCCACTTT
v_call: TRBV7-2
d_call: TRBD1
clone_size: many
j_call: TRBJ1-6

cdr3_aa: CASSSRDRGLGELFF
cdr3_nt: TGTGCCAGTAGTAGCCGGGACAGGGGGCTAGGGGAGCTGTTTTTT
v_call: TRBV19
d_call: TRBD1
clone_size: many
j_call: TRBJ2-2

cdr3_aa: CASSTRGGGNSPLHF
cdr3_nt: TGTGCCAGCAGTACCCGGGGGGGTGGGAATTCACCCCTCCACTTT
v_call: TRBV28
d_call: .
clone_size: many
j_call: TRBJ1-6

cdr3_aa: CASSPGQGEDTQYF
cdr3_nt: TGTGCCAGCAGCCCGGGACAGGGGGAGGATACGCAGTATTTT
v_call: TRBV7-3
d_call: TRBD1
clone_size: many
j_call: TRBJ2-3

cdr3_aa: CASNDAGPPYEQYF
cdr3_nt: TGTGCCAGCAACGACGCGGGACCGCCATACGAGCAGTACTTC
v_call: TRBV28
d_call: .
clone_size: many
j_call: TRBJ2-7

cdr3_aa: CASSLASSSGGTLEQYF
cdr3_nt: TGCGCCAGCAGCTTGGCAAGTTCTAGCGGGGGGACGCTCGAGCAGTACTTC
v_call: TRBV5-1
d_call: TRBD2
clone_size: many
j_call: TRBJ2-7

cdr3_aa: CASSLGGGAGEQFF
cdr3_nt: TGTGCCAGCAGCTTAGGCGGGGGGGCGGGTGAGCAGTTCTTC
v_call: TRBV11-2
d_call: TRBD2
clone_size: many
j_call: TRBJ2-1

cdr3_aa: CSVGLAGVLDEQYF
cdr3_nt: TGCAGCGTGGGACTAGCGGGAGTTCTCGACGAGCAGTACTTC
v_call: TRBV29-1
d_call: TRBD2
clone_size: .
j_call: TRBJ2-7

cdr3_aa: CASSLEQGAKYEQYF
cdr3_nt: TGTGCCAGCAGCTTAGAACAGGGGGCGAAGTACGAGCAGTACTTC
v_call: TRBV7-8
d_call: TRBD1
clone_size: many
j_call: TRBJ2-7